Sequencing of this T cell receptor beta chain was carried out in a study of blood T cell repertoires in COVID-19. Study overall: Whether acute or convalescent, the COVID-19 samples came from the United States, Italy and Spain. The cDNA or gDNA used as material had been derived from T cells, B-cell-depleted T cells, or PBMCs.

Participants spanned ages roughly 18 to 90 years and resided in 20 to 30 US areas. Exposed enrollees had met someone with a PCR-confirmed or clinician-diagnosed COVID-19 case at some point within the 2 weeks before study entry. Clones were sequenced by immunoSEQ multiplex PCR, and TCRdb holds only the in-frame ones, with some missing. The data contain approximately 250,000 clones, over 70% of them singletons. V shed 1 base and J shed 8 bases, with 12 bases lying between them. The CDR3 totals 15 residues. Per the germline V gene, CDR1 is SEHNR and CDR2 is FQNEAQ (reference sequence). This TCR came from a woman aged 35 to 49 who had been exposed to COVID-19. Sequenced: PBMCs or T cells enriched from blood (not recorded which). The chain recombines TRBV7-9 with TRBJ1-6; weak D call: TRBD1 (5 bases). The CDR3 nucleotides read TGTGCCAGCAGCTTAGTGCGGGGCAAGGATTCACCCCTCCACTTT. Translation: CASSLVRGKDSPLHF.